This T cell receptor (beta chain) was sequenced in a study of blood T cell repertoires in COVID-19. Across the whole study: Sites in the United States, Italy and Spain provided acute and convalescent COVID-19 samples. From T cells, B-cell-depleted T cells, or PBMCs came the material, which was cDNA or gDNA.

Authors' processing steps: It was from reference gene primer amplification that nucleated cell counts were estimated. Assay used: immunoSEQ multiplex PCR; TCRdb lists only in-frame clones, some missing. Clonal size and the V and J genes are those of that table, whereas D and trimming came from the DNA. The data hold over 85,000 clones, with about 90% observed a single time. Turning to this clone: Other DNA sequences from this sample encode an identical CDR3 as well.

Germline trimming cut 1 base from V and 7 bases from J; bases unmatched to any gene: 6. The CDR3 extends over 14 amino acids. Germline lookup yields CDR1 LGHDT and CDR2 YNNKEL (reference sequence). The clonotype originates from a male donor with acute or convalescent COVID-19. Sequenced input: peripheral blood. The chain employs TRBV3-1 (or the pseudogene TRBV3-2) and TRBJ2-5; 7 nucleotides agree with TRBD2. CDR3 in DNA: TGTGCCAGCAGCCAAGTCGGCGGGGGAGCGACCCAGTACTTC. As protein: CASSQVGGGATQYF.